This paragraph reports one T cell receptor (beta chain). The antigen is undetermined. Donors consisted of healthy bone marrow donors. Researchers ran the PCR with 60 Vbeta and 13 Jbeta primers. Original processing methods: A follow-up analysis tallied some 80 million unique TCR beta chains, roughly 11 million shared. The protocol was immunoSEQ multiplex PCR, while the TCRdb copy is restricted to in-frame clones and leaves out a portion. Clonal size and the V and J genes are those of that table, whereas D and trimming came from the DNA. The sample includes roughly 190,000 clones. This entry comes from a study of cytomegalovirus exposure and HLA in healthy donors. Turning to the study itself: An earlier analysis identified 120 million or so unique TCR beta sequences in 150 million to 200 million T cells.

General study results and limits: Accurate predictions that matched the HLA-A and HLA-B alleles of most subjects were reportedly made from TCR beta sequences.

Germline assignment: CDR1 SGHAT and CDR2 FQNNGV. Trimming took off 0 bases at V and 4 bases at J, with 12 bases between the two ends. The length of the CDR3 is 15 residues. V and J are TRBV11-2 and TRBJ1-2; D is ambiguous. This clonotype originated in a man aged 30 to 45 in good health and CMV-seronegative. Sequenced input: PBMCs. DNA of the CDR3: TGTGCCAGCAGCTTAGATCTTGGGCAGTCCTATGGCTACACCTTC. This translates into CASSLDLGQSYGYTF. Using reference TRBV11-2 and TRBJ1-2 for the parts outside the CDR3, the full variable domain is EAGVAQSPRYKIIEKRQSVAFWCNPISGHATLYWYQQILGQGPKLLIQFQNNGVVDDSQLPKDRFSAERLKGVDSTLKIQPAKLEDSAVYLCASSLDLGQSYGYTFGSGTRLTVV.